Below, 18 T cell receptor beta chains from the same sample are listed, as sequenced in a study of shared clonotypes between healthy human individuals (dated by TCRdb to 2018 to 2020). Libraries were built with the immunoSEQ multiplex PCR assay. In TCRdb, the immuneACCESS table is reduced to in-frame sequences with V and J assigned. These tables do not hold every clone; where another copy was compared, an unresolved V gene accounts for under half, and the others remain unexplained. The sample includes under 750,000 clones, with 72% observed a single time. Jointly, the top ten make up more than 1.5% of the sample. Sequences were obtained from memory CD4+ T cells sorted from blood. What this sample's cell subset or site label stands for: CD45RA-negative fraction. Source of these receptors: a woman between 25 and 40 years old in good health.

CDR3 in DNA: TGTGCCAGCAGCCGAACAGGGGATACGCAGTATTTT. Translating gives CASSRTGDTQYF. The chain links TRBV7-3 to TRBJ2-3; the D gene is possibly TRBD1 (6 bases). The CDR3 runs to 12 residues. Trimming removed 5 bases from V and 6 bases from J, with 9 bases in between. CDR1 SGHTA and CDR2 FQGTGA come from the germline V gene.

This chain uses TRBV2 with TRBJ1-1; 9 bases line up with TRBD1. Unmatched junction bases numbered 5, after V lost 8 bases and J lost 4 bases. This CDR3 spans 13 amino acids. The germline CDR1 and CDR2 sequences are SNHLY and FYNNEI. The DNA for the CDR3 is TGTGCCAGCCGGGACAGGGAAGGCACTGAAGCTTTCTTT. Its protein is CASRDREGTEAFF.

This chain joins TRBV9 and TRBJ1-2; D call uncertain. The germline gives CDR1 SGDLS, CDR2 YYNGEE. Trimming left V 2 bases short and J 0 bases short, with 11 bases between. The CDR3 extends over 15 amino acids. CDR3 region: CASSVYSESNYGYTF. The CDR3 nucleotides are TGTGCCAGCAGCGTGTACAGCGAATCTAACTATGGCTACACCTTC. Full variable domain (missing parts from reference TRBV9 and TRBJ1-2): DSGVTQTPKHLITATGQRVTLRCSPRSGDLSVYWYQQSLDQGLQFLIQYYNGEERAKGNILERFSAQQFPDLHSELNLSSLELGDSALYFCASSVYSESNYGYTFGSGTRLTVV.

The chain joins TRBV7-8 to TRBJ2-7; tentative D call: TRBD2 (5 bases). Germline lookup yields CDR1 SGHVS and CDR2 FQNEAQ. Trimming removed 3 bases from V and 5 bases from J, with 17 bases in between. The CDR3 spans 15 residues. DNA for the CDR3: TGTGCCAGCAGCTTTCAGAGCGGCATAGGGAACGAGCAGTACTTC. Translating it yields CASSFQSGIGNEQYF.

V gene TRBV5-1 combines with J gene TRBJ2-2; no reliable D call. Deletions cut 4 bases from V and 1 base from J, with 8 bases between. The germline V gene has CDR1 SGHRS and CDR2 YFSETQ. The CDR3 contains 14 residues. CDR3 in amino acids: CASSHGWNTGELFF. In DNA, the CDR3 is TGCGCCAGCAGCCACGGATGGAACACCGGGGAGCTGTTTTTT.

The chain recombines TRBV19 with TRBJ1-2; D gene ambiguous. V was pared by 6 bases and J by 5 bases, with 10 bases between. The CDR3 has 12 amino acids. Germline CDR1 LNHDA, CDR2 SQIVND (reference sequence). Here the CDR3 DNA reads TGTGCCAGTAGGCTCTCGGCGTATGGCTACACCTTC. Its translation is CASRLSAYGYTF.

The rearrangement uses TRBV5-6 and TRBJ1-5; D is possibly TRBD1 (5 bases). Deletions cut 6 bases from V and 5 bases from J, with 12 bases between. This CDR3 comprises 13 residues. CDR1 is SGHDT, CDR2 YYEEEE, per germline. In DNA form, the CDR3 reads TGTGCCAGCAACGGACACAGGCATCAGCCCCAGCATTTT. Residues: CASNGHRHQPQHF.

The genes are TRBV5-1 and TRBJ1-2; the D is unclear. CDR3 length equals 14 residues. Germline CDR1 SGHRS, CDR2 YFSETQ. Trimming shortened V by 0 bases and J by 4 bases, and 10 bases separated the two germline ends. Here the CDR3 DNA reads TGCGCCAGCAGCTTGGGACAAACTGTCTATGGCTACACCTTC. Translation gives CASSLGQTVYGYTF.

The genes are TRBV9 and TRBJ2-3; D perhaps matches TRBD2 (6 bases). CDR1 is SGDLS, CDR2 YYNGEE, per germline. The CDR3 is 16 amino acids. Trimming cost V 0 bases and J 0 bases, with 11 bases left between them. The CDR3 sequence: CASSVAVAESTDTQYF. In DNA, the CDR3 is TGTGCCAGCAGCGTAGCGGTAGCGGAGAGCACAGATACGCAGTATTTT.

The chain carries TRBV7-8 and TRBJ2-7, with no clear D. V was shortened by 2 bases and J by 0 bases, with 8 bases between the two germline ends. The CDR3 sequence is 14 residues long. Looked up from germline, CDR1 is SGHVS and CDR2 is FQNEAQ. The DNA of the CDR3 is TGTGCCAGCAGCTTACAGTACAGCTCCTACGAGCAGTACTTC. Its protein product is CASSLQYSSYEQYF. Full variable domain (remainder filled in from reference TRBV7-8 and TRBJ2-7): GAGVSQSPRYKVAKRGQDVALRCDPISGHVSLFWYQQALGQGPEFLTYFQNEAQLDKSGLPSDRFFAERPEGSVSTLKIQRTQQEDSAVYLCASSLQYSSYEQYFGPGTRLTVT.

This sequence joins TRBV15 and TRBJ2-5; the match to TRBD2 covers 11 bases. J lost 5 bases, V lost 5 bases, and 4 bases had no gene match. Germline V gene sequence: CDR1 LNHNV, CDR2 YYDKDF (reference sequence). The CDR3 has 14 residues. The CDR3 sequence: CATSVGLAVETQYF. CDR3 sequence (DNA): TGTGCCACCAGCGTGGGACTAGCGGTGGAGACCCAGTACTTC.

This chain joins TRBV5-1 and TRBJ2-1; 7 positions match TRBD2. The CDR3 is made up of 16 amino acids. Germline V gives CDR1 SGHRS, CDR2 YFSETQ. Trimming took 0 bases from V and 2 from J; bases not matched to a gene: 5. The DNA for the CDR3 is TGCGCCAGCAGCTTGGTTGGCGGGAGCGCCTACAATGAGCAGTTCTTC. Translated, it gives CASSLVGGSAYNEQFF.

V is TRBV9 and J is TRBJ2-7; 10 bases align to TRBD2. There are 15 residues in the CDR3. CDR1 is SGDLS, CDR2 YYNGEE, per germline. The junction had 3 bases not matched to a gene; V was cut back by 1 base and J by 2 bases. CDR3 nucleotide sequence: TGTGCCAGCAGCGTATCTAGCGGGAGTACCTACGAGCAGTACTTC. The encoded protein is CASSVSSGSTYEQYF.

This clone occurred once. CDR3 protein: CATSRDLAKSPVGPQHF. In nucleotides, the CDR3 is TGTGCCACCAGCAGAGATCTGGCCAAGTCCCCGGTTGGGCCCCAGCATTTT. The rearrangement links TRBV15 to TRBJ1-5; D gene uncertain. This CDR3 contains 17 residues. Germline CDR1 reads LNHNV; CDR2 reads YYDKDF (reference sequence). V lost 0 bases, J lost 9 bases, and 21 bases lay in between.

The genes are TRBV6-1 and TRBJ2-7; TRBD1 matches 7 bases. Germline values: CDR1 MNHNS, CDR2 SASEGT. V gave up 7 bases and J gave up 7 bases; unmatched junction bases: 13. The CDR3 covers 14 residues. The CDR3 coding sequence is TGTGCCAGCAACGTGGGACAGCTACTAGGGGAGCAGTACTTC. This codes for CASNVGQLLGEQYF.

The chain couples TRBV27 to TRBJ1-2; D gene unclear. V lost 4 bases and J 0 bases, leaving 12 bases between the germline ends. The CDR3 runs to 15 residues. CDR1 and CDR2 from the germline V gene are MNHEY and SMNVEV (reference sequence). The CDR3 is CASSSPSSTNYGYTF. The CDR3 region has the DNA TGTGCCAGCAGTTCCCCGTCATCCACTAACTATGGCTACACCTTC.

The CDR3 DNA is TGTGCCAGCAGAAAACCCGTCTGGGACTTCAATTCTGGGGAGCTGTTTTTT. Translated, it gives CASRKPVWDFNSGELFF. The chain carries TRBV7-9 and TRBJ2-2; tentative D call: TRBD2 (6 bases). CDR1 and CDR2 from the germline V gene are SEHNR and FQNEAQ (reference sequence). V lost 6 bases, J lost 8 bases, and 25 bases lay in between. This CDR3 spans 17 amino acids.

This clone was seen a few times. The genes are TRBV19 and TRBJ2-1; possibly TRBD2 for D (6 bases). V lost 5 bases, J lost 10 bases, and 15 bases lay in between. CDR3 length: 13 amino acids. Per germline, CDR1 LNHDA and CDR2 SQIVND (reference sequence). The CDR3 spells CASSVPGTQEQFF. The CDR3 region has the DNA TGTGCCAGTAGTGTTCCCGGGACTCAAGAGCAGTTCTTC. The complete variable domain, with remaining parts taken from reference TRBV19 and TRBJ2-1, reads DGGITQSPKYLFRKEGQNVTLSCEQNLNHDAMYWYRQDPGQGLRLIYYSQIVNDFQKGDIAEGYSVSREKKESFPLTVTSAQKNPTAFYLCASSVPGTQEQFFGPGTRLTVL.